This TCR beta chain emerged from a study of T cells after yellow fever vaccination. Study overall: Any fraction with a low cell number was prepared using SMART-Seq v4 Ultra Low Input.

Trimming pared 6 bases from V and 5 bases from J, leaving 18 bases between. This CDR3 spans 14 amino acids. Germline CDR1 reads DFQATT; CDR2 reads SNEGSKA (reference sequence). In regard to this clonotype: Its antigen remains unknown.

TCRdb re-derived calls from the 5' RACE reads in MiXCR, one entry per CDR3 protein. The sample shows 620,000 or so distinct CDR3 sequences, 9% to 15% of them seen only once. Study-wide findings and caveats: Weaker in magnitude, the secondary response showed a faster peak on day 5 versus 15. Post-booster samples contained most primary-vaccination clones (more than 95% CD4, around 88% CD8). Repertoires sorted by FACS could include abundant clonotypes that are contaminants from the bulk population.

This rearrangement joins TRBV20-1 to TRBJ2-3; D remains unclear. The material sequenced was PBMCs, taken on the day of the yellow fever booster vaccination. This receptor was obtained from a young man who received the YFV17D yellow fever vaccine. Here the CDR3 reads CSATGPLEKDTQYF. The DNA for the CDR3 is TGCAGTGCAACCGGGCCCCTCGAAAAAGATACGCAGTATTTT.